These T cell receptor beta chains were read from a single sample in a study of blood T cell repertoires in COVID-19. Method: immunoSEQ multiplex PCR; TCRdb's copy keeps in-frame clones and lacks some. Among under 300,000 clones listed, roughly four fifths were seen once. The specimen was peripheral blood. The receptors derive from a woman aged 45 to 65 who had recovered from COVID-19. Both conserved end residues are part of each CDR3. A D gene is named only where the DNA matches it firmly. Clone size is shown for a subset of rows, as once, few, many or a class of expanded clone.

D	J	size	V	CDR3	DNA
TRBD2	TRBJ2-3	NA	TRBV10-1	CASSPTSGGSGDTQYF	TGCGCCAGCAGTCCGACTAGCGGGGGGTCCGGAGATACGCAGTATTTT
NA	TRBJ1-4	NA	TRBV7-2	CASSLGSGQGEKLFF	TGTGCCAGCAGCTTAGGATCGGGACAAGGTGAAAAACTGTTTTTT
NA	TRBJ2-7	NA	TRBV3-1/TRBV3-2	CASSQGIVHFYEQYF	TGTGCCAGCAGCCAAGGAATCGTTCACTTCTACGAGCAGTACTTC
NA	TRBJ1-2	NA	TRBV3-1/TRBV3-2	CASSLSNYGYTF	TGTGCCAGCAGCCTATCTAACTATGGCTACACCTTC
NA	TRBJ2-7	NA	TRBV21-1	CASSKPGYEQYF	TGTGCCAGCAGCAAACCAGGGTACGAGCAGTACTTC
NA	TRBJ2-3	NA	TRBV1	CTSSQARTSGDPGGSTDTQYF	TGCACCAGCAGCCAAGCGAGGACTAGCGGGGACCCGGGGGGGAGCACAGATACGCAGTATTTT
TRBD1	TRBJ2-2	NA	TRBV4-1	CASSQGQGVNTGELFF	TGCGCCAGCAGCCAGGGACAGGGGGTGAACACCGGGGAGCTGTTTTTT
TRBD1	TRBJ1-3	NA	TRBV20-1	CSASSPRTGFFGNTIYF	TGCAGTGCTAGTAGCCCTAGGACAGGGTTCTTTGGAAACACCATATATTTT
TRBD2	TRBJ2-3	NA	TRBV5-1	CASSLALAGSINPDTQYF	TGCGCCAGCAGCTTGGCTCTAGCGGGATCTATTAACCCAGATACGCAGTATTTT
NA	TRBJ1-1	NA	TRBV28	CASSGPTRNTEAFF	TGTGCCAGCAGTGGCCCCACACGTAACACTGAAGCTTTCTTT
NA	TRBJ2-7	NA	TRBV6-5	CASSYEAGRTYEQYF	TGTGCCAGCAGTTACGAGGCAGGGCGTACCTACGAGCAGTACTTC
TRBD1	TRBJ1-1	NA	TRBV4-2	CASSQVTGGQLNTEAFF	TGTGCCAGCAGCCAAGTCACCGGGGGACAGTTAAACACTGAAGCTTTCTTT
TRBD1	TRBJ1-1	once	TRBV7-2	CASSLEPGQGTEAFF	TGTGCCAGCAGCCTGGAGCCGGGACAGGGCACTGAAGCTTTCTTT
NA	TRBJ2-3	once	TRBV11-2	CASSLGLVMADTQYF	TGTGCCAGCAGCTTAGGGCTAGTAATGGCAGATACGCAGTATTTT
NA	TRBJ1-1	NA	TRBV6-2/TRBV6-3	CASSFYSPTEAFF	TGTGCCAGCAGTTTCTACAGCCCCACTGAAGCTTTCTTT
NA	TRBJ1-3	NA	TRBV11-2	CASSLVEFAGNTIYF	TGTGCCAGCAGCTTAGTAGAGTTTGCTGGAAACACCATATATTTT
NA	TRBJ1-3	NA	TRBV3-1/TRBV3-2	CASSQDEAPISGNTIYF	TGTGCCAGCAGCCAAGATGAGGCACCGATCTCTGGAAACACCATATATTTT
NA	TRBJ1-6	NA	TRBV14	CASSQGQLLWFRKNSPLHF	TGTGCCAGCAGCCAAGGACAGCTCCTATGGTTCCGGAAAAATTCACCCCTCCACTTT
TRBD1	TRBJ1-2	NA	TRBV6-5	CASSRRDRNGYTF	TGTGCCAGCAGTCGCCGGGACAGAAATGGCTACACCTTC
TRBD1	TRBJ1-1	NA	TRBV10-3	CAISDRGRGGDTEAFF	TGTGCCATCTCCGACAGGGGGAGAGGTGGGGACACTGAAGCTTTCTTT
TRBD1	TRBJ1-3	many	TRBV6-1	CASSEAVGDRAAGNTIYF	TGTGCCAGCAGTGAAGCGGTCGGGGACAGGGCGGCTGGAAACACCATATATTTT
TRBD2	TRBJ2-1	few	TRBV7-9	CASSFTGGTRQFF	TGTGCCAGCAGCTTCACGGGGGGGACAAGGCAGTTCTTC
NA	TRBJ1-1	NA	TRBV2	CASSRIQGVNTEAFF	TGTGCCAGCAGCCGGATCCAGGGTGTGAACACTGAAGCTTTCTTT
NA	TRBJ1-4	NA	TRBV30	CAWSVGHAHNEKLFF	TGTGCCTGGAGTGTGGGACACGCTCATAATGAAAAACTGTTTTTT
NA	TRBJ1-6	NA	TRBV5-4	CASSFAASENSPLHF	TGTGCCAGCAGCTTCGCAGCGTCAGAAAATTCACCCCTCCACTTT
NA	TRBJ1-4	NA	TRBV9	CASRAVQTNEKLFF	TGTGCCAGCAGAGCAGTACAGACTAATGAAAAACTGTTTTTT
NA	TRBJ2-3	NA	TRBV29-1	CSVGSGRGLTDTQYF	TGCAGCGTTGGGTCAGGTCGGGGACTGACAGATACGCAGTATTTT
NA	TRBJ1-4	once	TRBV21-1	CASSKRMRETNEKLFF	TGTGCCAGCAGCAAAAGAATGAGGGAAACTAATGAAAAACTGTTTTTT
NA	TRBJ2-3	few	TRBV7-8	CASSLSRVADTQYF	TGTGCCAGCAGCTTAAGCCGGGTGGCAGATACGCAGTATTTT
NA	TRBJ1-2	NA	TRBV4-2	CASSQEFTKSGYTF	TGTGCCAGCAGCCAAGAGTTTACGAAGAGTGGCTACACCTTC
TRBD1	TRBJ1-1	NA	TRBV19	CASSIRHRGDTEAFF	TGTGCCAGTAGTATTCGGCACAGGGGAGACACTGAAGCTTTCTTT
TRBD1	TRBJ1-1	NA	TRBV6-6	CASRPGTGVMNTEAFF	TGTGCCAGCAGACCCGGGACAGGGGTTATGAACACTGAAGCTTTCTTT
TRBD1	TRBJ1-4	NA	TRBV13	CASSLRTGFGEKLFF	TGTGCCAGCAGCCTACGGACAGGGTTTGGTGAAAAACTGTTTTTT
TRBD2	TRBJ2-3	NA	TRBV3-1/TRBV3-2	CASSQGLAGRTDTQYF	TGTGCCAGCAGCCAGGGACTAGCGGGCCGCACAGATACGCAGTATTTT
TRBD2	TRBJ2-5	NA	TRBV11-3	CASSASGEETQYF	TGTGCCAGCAGCGCTAGCGGGGAAGAGACCCAGTACTTC
TRBD1	TRBJ1-2	NA	TRBV6-2/TRBV6-3	CASSQYSFRDRPTSYGYTF	TGTGCCAGCAGCCAATACTCGTTCCGGGACAGACCGACTTCCTATGGCTACACCTTC
TRBD2	TRBJ2-1	once	TRBV27	CASAEREGVNEQFF	TGTGCCAGCGCGGAGCGGGAGGGGGTCAATGAGCAGTTCTTC
NA	TRBJ1-2	NA	TRBV29-1	CSVGGGGDYGYTF	TGCAGCGTTGGAGGAGGAGGGGACTATGGCTACACCTTC
NA	TRBJ1-2	NA	TRBV27	CASSPRAGYYGYTF	TGTGCCAGCAGTCCTCGGGCAGGGTACTATGGCTACACCTTC
TRBD2	TRBJ2-5	NA	TRBV9	CASSVVAGSETQYF	TGTGCCAGCAGCGTAGTAGCGGGCTCGGAGACCCAGTACTTC